This is a list of T cell receptor beta chains from one sample in a study of vaccination and CD4 T cells after COVID-19. Via MiXCR, TCRdb re-called the PCR reads, giving one row per CDR3 protein. The table shows several thousand distinct CDR3 sequences, with around half occurring only once. For these receptors, no antigen is known. The sequenced material came from CD4+ T cells from blood, cultured in vitro. Receptors were obtained from a human donor in good health. The CDR3 runs from the conserved cysteine through the conserved F or W. Fields, in order: V gene, CDR3 protein.

>TRBV21-1
CASSKEGGAPKSDGYTF
>TRBV18
CASSSEGETQYF
>TRBV5-1
CASSKGQAGGYTF
>TRBV29-1
CSVPRTGNTEAFF
>TRBV6-2/TRBV6-3
CASSIRGDTNTGELFF
>TRBV7-9
CASSLPLGQEVSYEQYF
>TRBV7-2
CASSPPKRTDTQYF
>TRBV20-1
CSATRRTSAYEQYF
>TRBV2
CATNPYAATEQFF
>TRBV5-5
CASSGLDRGSNQPQHF
>TRBV20-1
CSARGLGSGGSSYNEQFF
>TRBV20-1
CSARDWAGGTEAFF
>TRBV20-1
CSTGGSGSYNEQFF
>TRBV19
CASTSTGGGTGELFF
>TRBV20-1
CSASRGTYEQYF
>TRBV19
CASSTGLTQYF
>TRBV27
CASYSTRGYTLHF
>TRBV2
CASSGRDVPGYTF
>TRBV2
CASSVEVGTGGYTF
>TRBV20-1
CSAPALAGEVTQYF
>TRBV5-4
CASSLVGASGYNEQFF
>TRBV21-1
CASSKVVTGEGRKLTLVNQPQHF
>TRBV7-9
CASSLPRESDTGELFF
>TRBV24-1
CATSARRGDGYTF
>TRBV7-8
CASSPGQPGGTQYF
>TRBV27
CTSSSDRLGIQYF
>TRBV6-1
CASTDRGSGELFF
>TRBV19
CASRDRYSPLHF
>TRBV19
CASSIVRRSGETQYF
>TRBV6-1
CASSPRHFSNQPQHF
>TRBV6-1
CASRAGVSSYEQYF
>TRBV19
CASSMGGHPGANVLTF
>TRBV6-5
CASSYSGTAYEQYF
>TRBV12-3/TRBV12-4
CASSSRTGIFSNQPQHF
>TRBV24-1
CATSAGTSGIDIQYF
>TRBV20-1
CSASTGVTYGYTF
>TRBV24-1
CATSDWTGGGRDTQYF
>TRBV7-2
CASSLLQGSTEAFF
>TRBV19
CAVVNTEENTEAFF
>TRBV20-1
CSAQRGGRTDTQYF